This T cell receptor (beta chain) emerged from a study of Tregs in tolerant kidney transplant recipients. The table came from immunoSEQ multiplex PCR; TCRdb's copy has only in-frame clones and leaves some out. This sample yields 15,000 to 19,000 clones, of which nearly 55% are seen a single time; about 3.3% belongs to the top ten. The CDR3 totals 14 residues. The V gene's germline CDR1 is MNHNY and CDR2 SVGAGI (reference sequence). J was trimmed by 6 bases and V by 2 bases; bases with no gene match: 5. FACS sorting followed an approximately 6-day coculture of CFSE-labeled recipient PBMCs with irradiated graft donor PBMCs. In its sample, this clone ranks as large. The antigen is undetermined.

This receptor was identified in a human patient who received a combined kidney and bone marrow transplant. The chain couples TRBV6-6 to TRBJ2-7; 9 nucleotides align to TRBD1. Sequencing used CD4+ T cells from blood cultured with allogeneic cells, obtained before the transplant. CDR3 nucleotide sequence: TGTGCCAGCAGTTACGCCAGGACAGGGGCCGAGCAGTACTTC. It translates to CASSYARTGAEQYF.